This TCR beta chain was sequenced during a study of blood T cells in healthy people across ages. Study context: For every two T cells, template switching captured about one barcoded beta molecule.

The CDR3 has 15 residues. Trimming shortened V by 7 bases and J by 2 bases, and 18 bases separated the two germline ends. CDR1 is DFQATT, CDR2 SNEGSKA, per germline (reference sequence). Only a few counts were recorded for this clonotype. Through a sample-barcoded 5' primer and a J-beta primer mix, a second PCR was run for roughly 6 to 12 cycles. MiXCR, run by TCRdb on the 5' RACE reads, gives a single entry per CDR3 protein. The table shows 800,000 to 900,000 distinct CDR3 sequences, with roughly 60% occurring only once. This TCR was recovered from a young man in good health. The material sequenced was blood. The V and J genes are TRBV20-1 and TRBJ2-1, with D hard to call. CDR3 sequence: CSVSRAAEPYNEQFF. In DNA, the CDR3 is TGCAGTGTCTCTCGCGCCGCAGAACCCTACAATGAGCAGTTCTTC.